This record covers a single TCR beta chain. Antigen unknown. The sample belongs to a study of shared clonotypes between healthy human individuals. V lost 2 bases and J lost 15, with 17 bases in between. The CDR3 contains 13 residues. Germline CDR1 and CDR2: MNHEY and SVGAGI. General observations from the study: Larger estimated richness was generally recorded for naive subsets relative to memory subsets. Several donors shared approximately 5% of their naive CD4 clonotypes.

Sorted-subset replicate PCR reactions were performed with about 200 ng DNA, corresponding to 30,000 or so T cell genomes. The protocol was immunoSEQ multiplex PCR, while the TCRdb copy is restricted to in-frame clones and leaves out a portion. The sample includes hundreds of thousands of clones, almost 97% of them seen just once. The TCR was taken from a woman between 25 and 40 years old in good health. Sequencing was performed on naive CD4+ T cells sorted from blood. The subset: CD45RA+ positively selected. The rearrangement joins TRBV6-5 to TRBJ2-4; maybe TRBD1 (5 bases). The CDR3 nucleotides are TGTGCCAGCAGTTACGGCAGGGAAGGGCCTCGGTACTTC. Its translation: CASSYGREGPRYF.